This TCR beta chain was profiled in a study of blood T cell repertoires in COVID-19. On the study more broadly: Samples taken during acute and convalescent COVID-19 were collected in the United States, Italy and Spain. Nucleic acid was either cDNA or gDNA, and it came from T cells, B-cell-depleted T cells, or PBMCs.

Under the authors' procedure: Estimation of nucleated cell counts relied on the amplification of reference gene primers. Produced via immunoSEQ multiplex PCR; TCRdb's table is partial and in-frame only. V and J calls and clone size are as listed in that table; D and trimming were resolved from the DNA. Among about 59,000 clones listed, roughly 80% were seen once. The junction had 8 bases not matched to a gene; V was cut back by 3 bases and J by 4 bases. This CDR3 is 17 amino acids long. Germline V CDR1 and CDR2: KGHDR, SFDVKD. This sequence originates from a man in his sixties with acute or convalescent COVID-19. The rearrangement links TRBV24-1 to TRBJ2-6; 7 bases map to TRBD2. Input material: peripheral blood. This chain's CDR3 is CATSDTTGRDGANVLTF. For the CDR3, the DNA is TGTGCCACCAGTGATACCACTGGGAGGGACGGGGCCAACGTCCTGACTTTC.